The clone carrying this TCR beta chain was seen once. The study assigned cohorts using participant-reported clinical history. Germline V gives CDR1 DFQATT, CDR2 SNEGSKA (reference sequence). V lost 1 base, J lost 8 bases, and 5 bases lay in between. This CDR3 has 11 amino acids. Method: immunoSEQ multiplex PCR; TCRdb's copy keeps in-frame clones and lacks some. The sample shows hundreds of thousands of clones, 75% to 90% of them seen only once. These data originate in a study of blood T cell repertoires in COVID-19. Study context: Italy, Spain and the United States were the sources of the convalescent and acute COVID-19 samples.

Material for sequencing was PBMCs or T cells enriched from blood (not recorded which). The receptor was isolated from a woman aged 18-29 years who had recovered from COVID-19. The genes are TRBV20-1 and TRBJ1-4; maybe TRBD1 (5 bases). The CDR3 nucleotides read TGCAGTGCTAGAGGGGGCGAAAAACTGTTTTTT. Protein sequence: CSARGGEKLFF.